This record looks at one TCR beta chain sequence and its context. What this receptor recognizes is not known. No much larger clone exists at a distance of one base, and base qualities are not known. This sample stems from a study of Ad26.COV2.S vaccination and SARS-CoV-2 variants (dated by TCRdb to about 2021). Looking at the study overall: TCRbeta repertoire sequencing was used to assess the specificity and breadth of SARS-CoV-2-reactive T cell receptors after Ad26.COV2.S vaccination. The TCR-sequenced set comprised about 32 samples: about 19 Ad26.COV2.S vaccine recipients, 5 placebo recipients and 8 SARS-CoV-2 convalescent individuals.

The immunoSEQ Assay was used to sequence TCRbeta CDR3 regions. After extraction, genomic DNA underwent amplification by bias-controlled multiplex PCR, followed by high-throughput sequencing. In the paper's pipeline: To quantify the absolute abundance of each unique TCRbeta CDR3 region, sequences were collapsed and filtered. T cell fraction was estimated by normalizing TCRbeta template counts to usable DNA, which was measured by amplifying reference genes present in all nucleated cells. Repertoire TCRs were annotated as SARS-CoV-2-specific by exact matching of V gene, CDR3 amino acid sequence and J gene to a known reactive TCR set. The reference SARS-CoV-2 TCR set was derived from MIRA and filtered for enrichment in COVID-19-positive ImmuneCODE repertoires, a step that removed public or cross-reactive TCRs. Using the MIRA antigens, annotated TCRs were further analysed by specific ORF or by position within an ORF. Depth was the summed frequency of annotated unique rearrangements, while breadth was defined as annotated unique rearrangements over total unique productive rearrangements. Two-sided Wilcoxon rank-sum tests were used to compare TCR breadth between groups. TCRdb obtained this table from immuneACCESS and retained in-frame rearrangements with V and J assigned. These tables miss some clones; where compared with another copy, unresolved V genes account for less than half of the shortfall, and the remainder is unexplained. The DNA gave D and trimming, while V, J and clone size come from that table. Counted in this sample were just over 350,000 clones; 92% of them appeared once. The top ten clones comprise roughly 3.9% of the sample.

The time point tag for this specimen amounts to: individuals recovered from natural SARS-CoV-2 infection. Paper-wide results and their limitations: Comparable non-spike TCR breadth was observed between vaccine and placebo recipients, consistent with only spike being contained in the vaccine. After vaccination, substantial breadth of spike-specific CD8+ and CD4+ T cell responses was reported. Ad26.COV2.S recipients had higher spike-specific TCR breadth than placebo recipients (P = 0.0014). The authors noted that the TCR breadth and depth analyses may have underestimated total T cell responses.

The TCR comes from a human donor who had recovered from COVID-19. The sequencing used peripheral blood, collected after recovery from COVID-19.

The CDR3 amino acid sequence is: CASSLEGSGRDTQYF. The DNA reads TGCGCCAGCAGCTTGGAGGGGTCGGGGCGAGATACGCAGTATTTT. This chain is built from TRBV5-1 and TRBJ2-3, with the D assignment possibly TRBD1 or TRBD2, given 5 matching bases for each. Via the germline V gene, CDR1 is SGHRS and CDR2 YFSETQ. The trim is 0 bases for V and 5 bases for J, with a gap of 13 bases between the germline ends. The CDR3 has 15 amino acids, counting the end cysteine and phenylalanine. This entry keeps only the CDR3 DNA: 45 bases, framed from base 1.